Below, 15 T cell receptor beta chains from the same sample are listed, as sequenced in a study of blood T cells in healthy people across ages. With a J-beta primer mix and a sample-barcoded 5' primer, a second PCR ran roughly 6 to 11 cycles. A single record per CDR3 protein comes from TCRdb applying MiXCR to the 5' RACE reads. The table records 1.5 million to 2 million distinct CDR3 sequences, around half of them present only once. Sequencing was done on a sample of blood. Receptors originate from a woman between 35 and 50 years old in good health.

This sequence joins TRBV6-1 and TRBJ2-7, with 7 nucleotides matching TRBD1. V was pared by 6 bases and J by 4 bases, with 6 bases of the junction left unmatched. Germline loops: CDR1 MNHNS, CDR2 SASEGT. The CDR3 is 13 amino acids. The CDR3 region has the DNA TGTGCCAGCAGACGGGACAGCCTTTACGAGCAGTACTTC. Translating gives CASRRDSLYEQYF.

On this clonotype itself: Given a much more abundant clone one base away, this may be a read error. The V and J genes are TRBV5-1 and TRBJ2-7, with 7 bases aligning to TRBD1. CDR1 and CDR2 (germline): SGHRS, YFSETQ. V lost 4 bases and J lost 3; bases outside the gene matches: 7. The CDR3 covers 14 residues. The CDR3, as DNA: TGCGCCAGCAGCGTGGCCTGGGACAGCTACGAGCAGTACTTC. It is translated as CASSVAWDSYEQYF.

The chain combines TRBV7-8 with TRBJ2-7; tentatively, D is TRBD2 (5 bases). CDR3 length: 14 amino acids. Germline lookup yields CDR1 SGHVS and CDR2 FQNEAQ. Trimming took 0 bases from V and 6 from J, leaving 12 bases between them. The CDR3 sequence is CASSLAGVIREQYF. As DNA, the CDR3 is TGTGCCAGCAGCTTAGCCGGGGTCATACGCGAGCAGTACTTC.

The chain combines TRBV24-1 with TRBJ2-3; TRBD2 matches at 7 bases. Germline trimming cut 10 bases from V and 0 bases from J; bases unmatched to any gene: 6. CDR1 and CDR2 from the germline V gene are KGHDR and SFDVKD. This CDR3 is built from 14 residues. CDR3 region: CATGGVPSTDTQYF. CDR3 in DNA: TGTGCCACGGGGGGGGTCCCTAGCACAGATACGCAGTATTTT.

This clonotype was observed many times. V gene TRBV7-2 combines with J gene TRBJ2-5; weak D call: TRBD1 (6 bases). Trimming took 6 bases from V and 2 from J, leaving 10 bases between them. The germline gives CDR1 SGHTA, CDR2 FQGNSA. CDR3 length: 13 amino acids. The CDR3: CASSFGQQETQYF. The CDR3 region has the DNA TGTGCCAGCAGTTTCGGACAGCAAGAGACCCAGTACTTC.

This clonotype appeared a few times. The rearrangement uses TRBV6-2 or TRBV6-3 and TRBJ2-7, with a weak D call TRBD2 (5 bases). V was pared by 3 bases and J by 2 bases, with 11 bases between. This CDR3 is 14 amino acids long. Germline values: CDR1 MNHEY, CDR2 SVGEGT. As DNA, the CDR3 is TGTGCCAGCAGTTATGCAGGAGGCGCCTACGAGCAGTACTTC. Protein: CASSYAGGAYEQYF.

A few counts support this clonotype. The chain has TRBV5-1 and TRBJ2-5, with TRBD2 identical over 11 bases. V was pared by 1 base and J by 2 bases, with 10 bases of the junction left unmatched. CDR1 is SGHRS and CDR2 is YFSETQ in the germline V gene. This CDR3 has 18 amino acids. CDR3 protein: CASSLSSGGVNLQETQYF. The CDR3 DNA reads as TGCGCCAGCAGCTTGAGTAGCGGGGGGGTCAACTTACAAGAGACCCAGTACTTC.

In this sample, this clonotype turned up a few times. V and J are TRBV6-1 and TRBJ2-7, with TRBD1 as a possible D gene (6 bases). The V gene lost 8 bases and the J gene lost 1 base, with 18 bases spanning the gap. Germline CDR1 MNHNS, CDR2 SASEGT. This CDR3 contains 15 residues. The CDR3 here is CASVLDSSPSYEQYF. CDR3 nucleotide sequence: TGTGCCAGCGTCCTGGACAGTTCTCCATCCTACGAGCAGTACTTC.

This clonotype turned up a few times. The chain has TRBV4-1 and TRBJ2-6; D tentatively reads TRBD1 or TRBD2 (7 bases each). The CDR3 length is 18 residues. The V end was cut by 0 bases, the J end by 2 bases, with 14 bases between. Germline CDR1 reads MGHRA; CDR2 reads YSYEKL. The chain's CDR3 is CASSQDVQGRAGANVLTF. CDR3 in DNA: TGCGCCAGCAGCCAAGATGTACAGGGGAGGGCTGGGGCCAACGTCCTGACTTTC.

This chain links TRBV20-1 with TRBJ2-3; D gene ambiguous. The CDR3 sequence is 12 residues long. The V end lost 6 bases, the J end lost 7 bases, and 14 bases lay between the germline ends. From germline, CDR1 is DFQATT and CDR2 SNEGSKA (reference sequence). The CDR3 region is CSAPTWGNTQYF. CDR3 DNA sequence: TGCAGTGCGCCTACCTGGGGAAATACGCAGTATTTT.

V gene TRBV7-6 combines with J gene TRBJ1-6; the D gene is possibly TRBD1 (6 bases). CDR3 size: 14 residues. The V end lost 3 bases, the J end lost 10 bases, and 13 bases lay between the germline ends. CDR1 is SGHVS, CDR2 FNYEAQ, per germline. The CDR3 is CASSFTGRESPLHF. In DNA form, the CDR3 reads TGTGCCAGCAGCTTTACAGGGAGGGAGTCACCCCTCCACTTT.

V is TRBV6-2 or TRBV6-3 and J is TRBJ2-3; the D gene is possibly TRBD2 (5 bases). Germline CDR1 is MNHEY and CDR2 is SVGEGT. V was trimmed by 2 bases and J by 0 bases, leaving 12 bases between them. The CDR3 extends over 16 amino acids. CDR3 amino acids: CASSYVLVSSTDTQYF. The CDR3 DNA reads TGTGCCAGCAGTTACGTACTAGTCTCGAGCACAGATACGCAGTATTTT.

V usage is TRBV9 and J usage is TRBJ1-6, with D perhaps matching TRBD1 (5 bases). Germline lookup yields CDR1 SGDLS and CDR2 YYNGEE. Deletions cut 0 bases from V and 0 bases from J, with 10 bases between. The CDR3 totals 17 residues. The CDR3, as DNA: TGTGCCAGCAGCGTAGCTCCAGGGAGCTCCTATAATTCACCCCTCCACTTT. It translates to CASSVAPGSSYNSPLHF.

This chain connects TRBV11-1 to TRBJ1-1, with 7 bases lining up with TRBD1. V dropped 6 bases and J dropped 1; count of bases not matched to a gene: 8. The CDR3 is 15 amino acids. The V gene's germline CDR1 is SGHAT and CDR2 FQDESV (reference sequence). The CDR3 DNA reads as TGTGCCAGCAGGGCCCGAGGGGGCTGGAACACTGAAGCTTTCTTT. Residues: CASRARGGWNTEAFF.

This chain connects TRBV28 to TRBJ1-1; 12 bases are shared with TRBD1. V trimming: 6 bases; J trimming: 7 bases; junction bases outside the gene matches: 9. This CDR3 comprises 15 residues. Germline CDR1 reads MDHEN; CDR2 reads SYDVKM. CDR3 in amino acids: CASRAGTGGGDEAFF. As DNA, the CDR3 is TGTGCCAGCAGGGCCGGGACAGGGGGCGGAGATGAAGCTTTCTTT.